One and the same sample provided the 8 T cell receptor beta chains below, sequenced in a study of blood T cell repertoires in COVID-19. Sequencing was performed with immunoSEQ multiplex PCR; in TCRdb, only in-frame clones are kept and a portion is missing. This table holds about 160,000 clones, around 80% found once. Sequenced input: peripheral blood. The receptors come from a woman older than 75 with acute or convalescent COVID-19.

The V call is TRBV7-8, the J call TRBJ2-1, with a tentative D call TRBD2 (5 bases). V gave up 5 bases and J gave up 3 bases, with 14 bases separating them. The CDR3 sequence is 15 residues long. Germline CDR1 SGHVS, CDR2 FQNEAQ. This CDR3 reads CASSPDFSVYNEQFF. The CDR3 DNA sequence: TGTGCCAGCAGCCCGGACTTTTCAGTCTACAATGAGCAGTTCTTC.

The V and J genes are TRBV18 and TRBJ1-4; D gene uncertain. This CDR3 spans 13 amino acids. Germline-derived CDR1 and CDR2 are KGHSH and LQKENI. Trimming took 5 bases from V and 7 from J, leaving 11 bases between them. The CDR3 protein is CASSAGSFEKLFF. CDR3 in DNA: TGTGCCAGCTCAGCAGGAAGCTTTGAAAAACTGTTTTTT.

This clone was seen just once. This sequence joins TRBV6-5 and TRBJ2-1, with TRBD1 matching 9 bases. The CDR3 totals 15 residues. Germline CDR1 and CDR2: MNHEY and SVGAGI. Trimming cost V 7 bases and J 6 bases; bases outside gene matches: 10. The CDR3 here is CASIPQTGGSNEQFF. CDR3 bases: TGTGCCAGCATCCCCCAGACAGGGGGGTCCAATGAGCAGTTCTTC.

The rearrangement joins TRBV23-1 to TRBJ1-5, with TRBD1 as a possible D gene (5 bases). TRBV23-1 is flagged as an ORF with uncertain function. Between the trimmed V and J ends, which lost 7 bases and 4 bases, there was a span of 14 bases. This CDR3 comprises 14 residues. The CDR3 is CASTGGDGNQPQHF. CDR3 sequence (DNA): TGCGCCAGCACCGGGGGAGATGGGAATCAGCCCCAGCATTTT.

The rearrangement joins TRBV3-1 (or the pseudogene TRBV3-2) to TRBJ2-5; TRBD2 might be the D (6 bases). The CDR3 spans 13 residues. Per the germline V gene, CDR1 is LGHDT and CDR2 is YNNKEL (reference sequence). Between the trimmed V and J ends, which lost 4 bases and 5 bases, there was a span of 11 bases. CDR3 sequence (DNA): TGTGCCAGCAGCCCACTAGCTGGTGAGACCCAGTACTTC. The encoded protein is CASSPLAGETQYF.

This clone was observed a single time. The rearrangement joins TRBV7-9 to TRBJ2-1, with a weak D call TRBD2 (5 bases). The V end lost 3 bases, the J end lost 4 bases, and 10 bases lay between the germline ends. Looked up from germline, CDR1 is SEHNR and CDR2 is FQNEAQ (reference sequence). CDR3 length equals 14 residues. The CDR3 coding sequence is TGTGCCAGCAGCTTTCCCGGGGAGTACAATGAGCAGTTCTTC. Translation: CASSFPGEYNEQFF.

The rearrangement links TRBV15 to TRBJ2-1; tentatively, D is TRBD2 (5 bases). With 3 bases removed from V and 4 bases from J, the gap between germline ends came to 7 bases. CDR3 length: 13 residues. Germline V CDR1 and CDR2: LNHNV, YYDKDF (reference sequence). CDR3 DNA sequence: TGTGCCACCAGCAGGAGGGAGTACAATGAGCAGTTCTTC. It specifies CATSRREYNEQFF.

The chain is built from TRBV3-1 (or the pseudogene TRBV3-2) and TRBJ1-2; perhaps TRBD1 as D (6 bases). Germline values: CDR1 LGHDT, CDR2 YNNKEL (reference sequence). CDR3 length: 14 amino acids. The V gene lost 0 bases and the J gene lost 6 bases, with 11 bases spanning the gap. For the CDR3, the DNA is TGTGCCAGCAGCCAAGACAGGGGTTTGGATGGCTACACCTTC. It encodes CASSQDRGLDGYTF.